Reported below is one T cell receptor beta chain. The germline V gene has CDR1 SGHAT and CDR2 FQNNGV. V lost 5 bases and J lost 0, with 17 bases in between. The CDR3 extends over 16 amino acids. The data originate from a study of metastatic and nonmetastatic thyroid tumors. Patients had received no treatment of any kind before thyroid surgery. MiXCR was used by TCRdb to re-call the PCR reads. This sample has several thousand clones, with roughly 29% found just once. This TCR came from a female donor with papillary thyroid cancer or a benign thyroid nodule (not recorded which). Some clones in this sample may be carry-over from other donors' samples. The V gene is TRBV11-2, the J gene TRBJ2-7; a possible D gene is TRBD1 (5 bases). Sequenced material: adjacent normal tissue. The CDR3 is CASSDSLETSSYEQYF. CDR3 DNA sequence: TGTGCCAGCAGCGACAGCCTCGAGACCAGCTCCTACGAGCAGTACTTC.